This TCR beta chain came from a study of patients and donors after allogeneic stem cell transplantation. The CDR3 contains 13 residues. J gave up 8 bases and V 6 bases, and 7 bases lay outside the gene matches. Germline V gene lookup returns CDR1 DFQATT and CDR2 SNEGSKA (reference sequence). This clonotype was seen repeatedly, ten times or more. TCRdb reprocessed the RT-PCR reads via MiXCR and lists one record per CDR3 protein. The repertoire consists of approximately 90,000 distinct CDR3 sequences, with around 5% occurring once and the leading ten covering about 2.8%. The V and J genes are TRBV20-1 and TRBJ1-4; 9 nucleotides match TRBD1. The source material was blood, either unsorted or a sorted T cell fraction (not recorded which). This sequence was found in a human donor who was either an allogeneic HSCT recipient or a stem cell or donor lymphocyte infusion donor (not recorded which). It is not recorded whose cells these are; they may come from a transplant donor. Here the CDR3 DNA reads TGCAGTGCCGACAGGGGGGTGAGCGAAAAACTGTTTTTT. It specifies CSADRGVSEKLFF.